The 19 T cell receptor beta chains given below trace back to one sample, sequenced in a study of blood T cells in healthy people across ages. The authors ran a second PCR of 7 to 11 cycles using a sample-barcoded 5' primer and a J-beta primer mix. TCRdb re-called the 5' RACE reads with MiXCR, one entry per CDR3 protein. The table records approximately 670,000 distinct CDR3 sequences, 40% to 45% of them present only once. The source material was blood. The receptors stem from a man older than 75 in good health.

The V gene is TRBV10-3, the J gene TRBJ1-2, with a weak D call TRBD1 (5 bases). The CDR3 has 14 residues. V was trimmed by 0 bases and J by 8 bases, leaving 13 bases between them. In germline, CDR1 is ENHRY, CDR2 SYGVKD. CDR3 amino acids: CAISESTTGWGYTF. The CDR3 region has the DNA TGTGCCATCAGTGAGTCTACTACAGGTTGGGGCTACACCTTC.

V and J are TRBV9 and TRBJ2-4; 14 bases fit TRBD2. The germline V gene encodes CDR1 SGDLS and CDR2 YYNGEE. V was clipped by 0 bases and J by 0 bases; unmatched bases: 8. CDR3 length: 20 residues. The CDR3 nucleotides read TGTGCCAGCAGCGTAGGGATCGGGACTAGCGGGAGCTTAGCCAAAAACATTCAGTACTTC. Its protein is CASSVGIGTSGSLAKNIQYF. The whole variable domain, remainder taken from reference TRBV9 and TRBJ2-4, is DSGVTQTPKHLITATGQRVTLRCSPRSGDLSVYWYQQSLDQGLQFLIQYYNGEERAKGNILERFSAQQFPDLHSELNLSSLELGDSALYFCASSVGIGTSGSLAKNIQYFGAGTRLSVL.

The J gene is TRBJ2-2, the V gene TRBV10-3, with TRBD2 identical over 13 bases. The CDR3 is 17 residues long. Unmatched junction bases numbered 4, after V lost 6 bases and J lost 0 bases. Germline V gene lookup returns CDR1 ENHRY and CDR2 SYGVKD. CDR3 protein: CAISDTSGGANTGELFF. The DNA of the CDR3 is TGTGCCATCAGCGACACTAGCGGGGGGGCGAACACCGGGGAGCTGTTTTTT.

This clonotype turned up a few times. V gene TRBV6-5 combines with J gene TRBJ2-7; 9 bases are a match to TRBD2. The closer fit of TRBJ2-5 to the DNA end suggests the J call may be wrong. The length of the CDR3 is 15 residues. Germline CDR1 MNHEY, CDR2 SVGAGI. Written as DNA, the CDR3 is TGTGCCAGCAGTCTCCCCGGAGCGGGGGGAAAGACCCAGTACTTC. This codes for CASSLPGAGGKTQYF.

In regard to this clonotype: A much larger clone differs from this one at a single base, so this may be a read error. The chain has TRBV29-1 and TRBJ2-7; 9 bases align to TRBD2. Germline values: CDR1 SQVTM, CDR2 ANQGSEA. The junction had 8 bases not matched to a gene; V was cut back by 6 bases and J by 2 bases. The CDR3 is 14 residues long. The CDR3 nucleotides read TGCAGCGTCCGGACTGGCGGGAGGGCCTACGAGCAGTACTTC. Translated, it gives CSVRTGGRAYEQYF.

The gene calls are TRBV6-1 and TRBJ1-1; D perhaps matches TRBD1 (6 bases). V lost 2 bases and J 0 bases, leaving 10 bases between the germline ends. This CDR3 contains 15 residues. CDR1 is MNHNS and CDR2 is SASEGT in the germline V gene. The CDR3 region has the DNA TGTGCCAGCAGTGAATTGGGGGCAGTGAACACTGAAGCTTTCTTT. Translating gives CASSELGAVNTEAFF.

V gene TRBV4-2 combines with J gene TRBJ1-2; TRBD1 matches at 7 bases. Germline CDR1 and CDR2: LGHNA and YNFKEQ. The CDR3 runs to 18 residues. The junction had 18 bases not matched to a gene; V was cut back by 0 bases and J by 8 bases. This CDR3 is CASSQENTGESLLGGYTF. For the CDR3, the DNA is TGTGCCAGCAGCCAAGAAAATACAGGGGAATCGCTGTTGGGCGGCTACACCTTC.

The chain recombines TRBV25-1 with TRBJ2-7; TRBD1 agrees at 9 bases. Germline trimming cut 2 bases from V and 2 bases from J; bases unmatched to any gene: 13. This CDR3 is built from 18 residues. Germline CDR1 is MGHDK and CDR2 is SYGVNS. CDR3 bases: TGTGCCAGCAGTGAAGAGAGCAGGGGGACAGGGAGGACCTACGAGCAGTACTTC. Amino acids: CASSEESRGTGRTYEQYF.

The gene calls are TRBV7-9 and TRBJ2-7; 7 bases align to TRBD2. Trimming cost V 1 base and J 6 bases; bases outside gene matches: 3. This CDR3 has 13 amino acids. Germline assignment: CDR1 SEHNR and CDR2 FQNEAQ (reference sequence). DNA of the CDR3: TGTGCCAGCAGCTTAGTGGGCGGGGGCGAGCAGTACTTC. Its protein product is CASSLVGGGEQYF.

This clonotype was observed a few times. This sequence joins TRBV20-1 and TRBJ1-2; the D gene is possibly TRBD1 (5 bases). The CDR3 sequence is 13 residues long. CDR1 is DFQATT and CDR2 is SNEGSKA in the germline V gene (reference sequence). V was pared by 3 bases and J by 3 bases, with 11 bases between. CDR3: CSARDIEYYGYTF. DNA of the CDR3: TGCAGTGCTAGGGACATCGAATACTATGGCTACACCTTC.

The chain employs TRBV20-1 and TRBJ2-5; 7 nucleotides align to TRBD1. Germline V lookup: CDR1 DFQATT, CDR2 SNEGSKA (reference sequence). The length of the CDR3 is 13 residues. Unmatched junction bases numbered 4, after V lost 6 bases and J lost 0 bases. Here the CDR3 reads CSARDRDQETQYF. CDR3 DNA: TGCAGTGCAAGGGACAGAGACCAAGAGACCCAGTACTTC.

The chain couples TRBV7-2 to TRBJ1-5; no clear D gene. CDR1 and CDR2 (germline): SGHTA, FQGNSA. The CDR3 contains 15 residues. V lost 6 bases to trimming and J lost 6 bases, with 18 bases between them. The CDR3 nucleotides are TGTGCCAGCAGACACAGTGGGAGTTTGGGTCAGCCCCAGCATTTT. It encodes CASRHSGSLGQPQHF.

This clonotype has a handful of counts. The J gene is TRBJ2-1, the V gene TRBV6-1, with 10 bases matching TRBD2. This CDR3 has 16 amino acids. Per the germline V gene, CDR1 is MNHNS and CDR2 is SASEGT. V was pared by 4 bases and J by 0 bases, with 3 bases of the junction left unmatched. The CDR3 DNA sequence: TGTGCCAGCAGTGCTCCTAGCGGGAGCTCCTACAATGAGCAGTTCTTC. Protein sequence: CASSAPSGSSYNEQFF.

In nucleotides, the CDR3 is TGCGCCAGCAGCAGCGCAAGGGGACAGGGGGGCGAGCAGTACTTC. It specifies CASSSARGQGGEQYF. The V and J genes are TRBV5-1 and TRBJ2-4; TRBD1 matches 11 bases. The DNA end is more similar to TRBJ2-7, so the J call may be wrong. The CDR3 runs to 15 residues. Germline V gene lookup returns CDR1 SGHRS and CDR2 YFSETQ.

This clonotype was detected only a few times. The CDR3 coding sequence is TGTGCCAGCAGTTACTGGGCGAACACTGAAGCTTTCTTT. The encoded protein is CASSYWANTEAFF. The chain employs TRBV6-2 or TRBV6-3 and TRBJ1-1; D is uncertain. Trimming took 1 base from V and 1 from J, leaving 4 bases between them. The CDR3 runs 13 residues. Germline CDR1 reads MNHEY; CDR2 reads SVGEGT.

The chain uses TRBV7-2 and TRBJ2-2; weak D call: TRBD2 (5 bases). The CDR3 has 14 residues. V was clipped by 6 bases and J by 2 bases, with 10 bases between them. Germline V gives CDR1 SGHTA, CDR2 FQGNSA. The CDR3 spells CASRNGLNTGELFF. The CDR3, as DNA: TGTGCCAGCAGGAACGGACTCAACACCGGGGAGCTGTTTTTT.

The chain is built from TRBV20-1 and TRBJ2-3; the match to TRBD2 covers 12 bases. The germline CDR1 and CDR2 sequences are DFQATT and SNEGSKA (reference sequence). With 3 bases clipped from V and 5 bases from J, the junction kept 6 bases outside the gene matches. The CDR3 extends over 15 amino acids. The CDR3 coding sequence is TGCAGTGCTAGCCCTAGCGGGGGGGCGGAAGATACGCAGTATTTT. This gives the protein CSASPSGGAEDTQYF.

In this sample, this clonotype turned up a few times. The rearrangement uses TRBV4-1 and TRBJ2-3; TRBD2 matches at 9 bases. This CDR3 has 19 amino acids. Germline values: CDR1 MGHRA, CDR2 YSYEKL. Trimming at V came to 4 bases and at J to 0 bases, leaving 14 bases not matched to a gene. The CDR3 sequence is CASSPSGGLANPSTDTQYF. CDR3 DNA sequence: TGCGCCAGCAGCCCTAGCGGCGGACTAGCGAATCCTAGCACAGATACGCAGTATTTT.

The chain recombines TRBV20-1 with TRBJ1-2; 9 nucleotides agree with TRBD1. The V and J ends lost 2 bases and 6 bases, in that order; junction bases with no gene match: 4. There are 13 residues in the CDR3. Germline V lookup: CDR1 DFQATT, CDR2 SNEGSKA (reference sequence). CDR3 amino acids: CSARTGGGDGYTF. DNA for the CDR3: TGCAGTGCTAGAACAGGGGGCGGGGATGGCTACACCTTC.